This is a list of T cell receptor beta chains from one sample in a study of neurological immune-mediated disorders. Each CDR3 protein is one row after TCRdb ran MiXCR on the 5' RACE reads. The profile covers tens of thousands of distinct CDR3 sequences, with 16% appearing a single time and roughly 4.5% taken by the ten largest. The material sequenced was CD4+ T cells from blood. The source of these receptors is a female donor with HTLV-1-associated myelopathy (HAM/TSP). Each CDR3 is given with its conserved first and last residue. A D gene is named only where the DNA matches it firmly. Where a row states a size, it is once, few, many or the class of an expanded clone; other rows omit it.

V gene	J gene	D gene	clone size	CDR3 protein	CDR3 DNA
TRBV2	TRBJ1-5	NA	many	CASTPGQSGQPQHF	TGTGCCAGCACCCCCGGACAGTCGGGACAGCCCCAGCATTTT
TRBV27	TRBJ2-1	TRBD2	many	CASSLSRAGAYYNEQFF	TGTGCCAGCAGTTTATCGCGAGCGGGGGCCTACTACAATGAGCAGTTCTTC
TRBV12-3/TRBV12-4	TRBJ1-1	NA	many	CASRRGSTEAFF	TGTGCCAGCAGACGGGGGAGCACTGAAGCTTTCTTT
TRBV4-1	TRBJ2-7	NA	many	CASSQAPGAYEQYF	TGCGCCAGCAGCCAAGCACCGGGGGCCTACGAGCAGTACTTC
TRBV7-3	TRBJ2-2	NA	NA	CARRGANTGELFF	TGTGCCAGACGGGGGGCAAACACCGGGGAGCTATTTTTT
TRBV7-8	TRBJ2-2	NA	many	CASSLEIGGWSGELFF	TGTGCCAGCAGCTTAGAGATCGGGGGCTGGTCCGGGGAGCTGTTTTTT
TRBV20-1	TRBJ2-5	NA	many	CSAPTQGETQYF	TGCAGTGCCCCAACTCAGGGTGAGACCCAGTACTTC
TRBV4-1	TRBJ2-5	TRBD2	NA	CASSRGGYQETQYF	TGCGCCAGCAGCCGGGGGGGGTACCAAGAGACCCAGTACTTC
TRBV6-5	TRBJ1-2	TRBD1	many	CASSPWDSSLSGYTF	TGTGCCAGCAGTCCCTGGGACAGCTCTTTGAGCGGCTACACCTTC
TRBV11-2	TRBJ1-1	TRBD1	many	CASSLQGGEAFF	TGTGCCAGCAGCCTCCAGGGGGGTGAAGCTTTCTTT
TRBV18	TRBJ1-1	NA	many	CASQTQRLDTEAFF	TGTGCCAGCCAAACACAGCGTTTGGACACTGAAGCTTTCTTT
TRBV12-3/TRBV12-4	TRBJ2-2	NA	medium-sized	CASRTTGSSTGELFF	TGTGCCAGCAGAACCACCGGGAGTTCCACCGGGGAGCTGTTTTTT
TRBV6-6	TRBJ2-3	TRBD2	many	CASSPGGRLDTQYF	TGTGCCAGCAGTCCGGGGGGGCGCCTAGATACGCAGTATTTT
TRBV6-1	TRBJ1-1	NA	many	CASSDRQRTEAFF	TGTGCCAGCAGTGACAGACAGCGCACTGAAGCTTTCTTT
TRBV12-3/TRBV12-4	TRBJ2-2	NA	many	CASSFTANTGELFF	TGTGCCAGCAGTTTCACAGCGAACACCGGGGAGCTGTTTTTT
TRBV7-9	TRBJ2-4	NA	many	CASSLVSGGDPLKRKNIQYF	TGTGCCAGCAGCTTAGTTTCCGGAGGCGACCCTCTAAAGCGGAAAAACATTCAGTACTTC
TRBV14	TRBJ1-4	NA	once	CASSRGPDEKLFF	TGTGCCAGCAGCCGAGGACCGGATGAAAAACTGTTTTTT